The 20 T cell receptor beta chains below come from one sample, sequenced in a study of blood T cell repertoires in COVID-19. Here immunoSEQ multiplex PCR was the method, and the copy in TCRdb shows in-frame clones only, minus some. Of about 170,000 clones detected, 80% to 85% appear once; the ten largest clones hold about 2.6%. Sequenced: peripheral blood. These receptors were taken from a human donor with acute or convalescent COVID-19. The donor label of this sample is uncertain.

The CDR3 spells CASSVGAATGELFF. The CDR3 DNA reads as TGCGCCAGCAGCGTGGGGGCAGCCACCGGGGAGCTGTTTTTT. The V call is TRBV5-1, the J call TRBJ2-2; D may be TRBD1 (6 bases). This CDR3 spans 14 amino acids. V lost 4 bases and J lost 4, with 11 bases in between. Germline V gene data show CDR1 as SGHRS and CDR2 as YFSETQ.

The chain is built from TRBV30 and TRBJ2-7; TRBD2 matches at 8 bases. The V segment lost 4 bases and the J segment 6 bases; nucleotides outside the gene matches: 5. The length of the CDR3 is 12 residues. The germline V gene encodes CDR1 GTSNPN and CDR2 SVGIG (reference sequence). CDR3 sequence reads: CAWNSGGFEQYF. The CDR3 nucleotides are TGTGCCTGGAACAGCGGGGGTTTCGAGCAGTACTTC.

This chain uses TRBV19 with TRBJ1-2, with D maybe TRBD1 (5 bases). CDR3 length: 13 residues. V shed 5 bases and J shed 4 bases, with 11 bases lying between them. Germline V gene data show CDR1 as LNHDA and CDR2 as SQIVND (reference sequence). This chain's CDR3 is CASSLPQAYGYTF. The CDR3 coding sequence is TGTGCCAGTAGTCTTCCACAGGCCTATGGCTACACCTTC.

V and J are TRBV18 and TRBJ1-1, with a weak D call TRBD1 (5 bases). This CDR3 has 15 residues. Germline-derived CDR1 and CDR2 are KGHSH and LQKENI. Trimming shortened V by 5 bases and J by 0 bases, and 13 bases separated the two germline ends. As DNA, the CDR3 is TGTGCCAGCTCATCTTCGACAGCCATGAACACTGAAGCTTTCTTT. Protein sequence: CASSSSTAMNTEAFF.

This clone occurred a few times. Here the CDR3 reads CASSPAGANTEAFF. The DNA for the CDR3 is TGTGCCAGCAGCCCAGCGGGGGCGAACACTGAAGCTTTCTTT. The V and J genes are TRBV5-4 and TRBJ1-1, with D possibly matching TRBD1 (6 bases). The length of the CDR3 is 14 residues. V lost 4 bases to trimming and J lost 1 base, with 11 bases between them. Germline CDR1 reads SGHNT; CDR2 reads YYREEE (reference sequence). The full variable domain, rest sourced from reference TRBV5-4 and TRBJ1-1, is ETGVTQSPTHLIKTRGQQVTLRCSSQSGHNTVSWYQQALGQGPQFIFQYYREEENGRGNFPPRFSGLQFPNYSSELNVNALELDDSALYLCASSPAGANTEAFFGQGTRLTVV.

The rearrangement uses TRBV3-1 (or the pseudogene TRBV3-2) and TRBJ1-5; D is ambiguous. The CDR3 extends over 17 amino acids. With 0 bases removed from V and 4 bases from J, the gap between germline ends came to 16 bases. Looked up from germline, CDR1 is LGHDT and CDR2 is YNNKEL (reference sequence). The CDR3 DNA is TGTGCCAGCAGCCAAGAATATGTGGGGAGCGATAATCAGCCCCAGCATTTT. This sequence encodes CASSQEYVGSDNQPQHF.

CDR3 sequence: CASSPEPLQAVNEQFF. CDR3 nucleotide sequence: TGTGCCAGCAGCCCAGAGCCCCTACAGGCAGTAAATGAGCAGTTCTTC. The chain carries TRBV11-3 and TRBJ2-1; D may be TRBD1 (5 bases). The CDR3 contains 16 residues. V was trimmed by 5 bases and J by 7 bases, leaving 21 bases between them. Germline CDR1 and CDR2: SGHNT and YENEEA.

This clone was counted only a few times. V and J are TRBV5-1 and TRBJ2-5; maybe TRBD1 (5 bases). Germline CDR1 SGHRS, CDR2 YFSETQ. The CDR3 runs to 14 residues. V was shortened by 4 bases and J by 1 base, with 11 bases between the two germline ends. CDR3 nucleotide sequence: TGCGCCAGCAGCCTATACAGGTCCCAAGAGACCCAGTACTTC. This gives the protein CASSLYRSQETQYF.

V and J are TRBV30 and TRBJ1-4; no reliable D call. The V gene's germline CDR1 is GTSNPN and CDR2 SVGIG (reference sequence). This CDR3 spans 11 amino acids. In nucleotides, the CDR3 is TGTGTTGCAGTCTTTAATGAAAAACTGTTTTTT. Residues: CVAVFNEKLFF.

This chain connects TRBV13 to TRBJ2-6; 10 nucleotides agree with TRBD1. The CDR3 extends over 17 amino acids. Germline CDR1 is PRHDT and CDR2 is FYEKMQ (reference sequence). The junction had 9 bases not matched to a gene; V was cut back by 6 bases and J by 4 bases. In DNA form, the CDR3 reads TGTGCCAGCAGTTTGGGGACAGGGGCCGCCGGGGCCAACGTCCTGACTTTC. As protein: CASSLGTGAAGANVLTF.

The chain is built from TRBV30 and TRBJ1-2; 7 positions match TRBD1. Per germline, CDR1 GTSNPN and CDR2 SVGIG (reference sequence). Germline trimming cut 4 bases from V and 8 bases from J; bases unmatched to any gene: 7. The CDR3 totals 12 residues. The CDR3 region is CAWIQTGFGYTF. In nucleotides, the CDR3 is TGTGCCTGGATTCAGACAGGGTTCGGCTACACCTTC.

The J gene is TRBJ2-1, the V gene TRBV7-7; 7 nucleotides match TRBD2. The germline V gene has CDR1 SSHAT and CDR2 FNYEAQ (reference sequence). The CDR3 spans 13 residues. V lost 1 base to trimming and J lost 10 bases; unmatched junction nucleotides: 4. CDR3 sequence reads: CASSLDGAGEQFF. The CDR3 DNA is TGTGCCAGCAGCTTAGACGGAGCGGGAGAGCAGTTCTTC.

The chain has TRBV4-1 and TRBJ1-5; D uncertain. Trimming left V 4 bases short and J 2 bases short, with 15 bases between. CDR1 and CDR2 (germline): MGHRA, YSYEKL. CDR3 length equals 16 residues. The CDR3 DNA reads as TGCGCCAGCAGCCCCAGTAACACGGCGGGCAATCAGCCCCAGCATTTT. It yields the protein CASSPSNTAGNQPQHF.

This clone turned up a few times. The chain is built from TRBV5-1 and TRBJ2-1; 10 nucleotides match TRBD2. Germline CDR1 SGHRS, CDR2 YFSETQ. Trimming took 6 bases from V and 6 from J; bases not matched to a gene: 9. The CDR3 extends over 15 amino acids. The CDR3 loop reads CASNLAASGSNEQFF. The CDR3 region has the DNA TGCGCCAGCAACCTGGCGGCTAGCGGGAGCAATGAGCAGTTCTTC. Complete variable domain (other parts from reference TRBV5-1 and TRBJ2-1): KAGVTQTPRYLIKTRGQQVTLSCSPISGHRSVSWYQQTPGQGLQFLFEYFSETQRNKGNFPGRFSGRQFSNSRSEMNVSTLELGDSALYLCASNLAASGSNEQFFGPGTRLTVL.

The rearrangement uses TRBV10-3 and TRBJ2-4; 12 nucleotides match TRBD1. Unmatched junction bases numbered 12, after V lost 11 bases and J lost 10 bases. From germline, CDR1 is ENHRY and CDR2 SYGVKD. This CDR3 region has 14 residues. CDR3 bases: TGTGCCTCAGAGACGGGACAGGGGGCTCGAATTCAGTACTTC. It is translated as CASETGQGARIQYF.

This chain links TRBV19 with TRBJ2-1, with 14 bases matching TRBD2. The J segment lost 7 bases and the V segment lost 6 bases, leaving 5 bases of the junction unmatched. This CDR3 spans 15 amino acids. CDR1 LNHDA and CDR2 SQIVND come from the germline V gene (reference sequence). CDR3 nucleotides: TGTGCCAGTAGAGCCGGGACTAGCGGGAGAAATGAGCAGTTCTTC. Its translation is CASRAGTSGRNEQFF.

The rearrangement links TRBV3-1 (or the pseudogene TRBV3-2) to TRBJ1-1; 8 bases line up with TRBD1. The V gene's germline CDR1 is LGHDT and CDR2 YNNKEL (reference sequence). The V gene end was trimmed by 8 bases and the J gene end by 1 base; junction bases not matched to a gene: 3. This CDR3 region has 13 residues. The CDR3 sequence is CASRDRTNTEAFF. CDR3 in DNA: TGTGCCAGCCGGGACAGGACGAACACTGAAGCTTTCTTT.

This rearrangement joins TRBV9 to TRBJ2-3, with 7 bases that match TRBD2. V gave up 0 bases and J gave up 1 base; unmatched junction bases: 8. This CDR3 is 17 amino acids long. Germline CDR1 is SGDLS and CDR2 is YYNGEE. CDR3 residues: CASSVDPSGTGTDTQYF. The DNA for the CDR3 is TGTGCCAGCAGCGTAGACCCTAGCGGTACTGGCACAGATACGCAGTATTTT.

This clone was detected once. This chain connects TRBV15 to TRBJ2-3, with 10 bases identical to TRBD1. Trimming removed 5 bases from V and 2 bases from J; junction bases left unmatched: 4. Germline CDR1 reads LNHNV; CDR2 reads YYDKDF (reference sequence). The CDR3 is 15 residues long. The CDR3, as DNA: TGTGCCACCAGCCCCGGGACAGGGGCCACAGATACGCAGTATTTT. This encodes CATSPGTGATDTQYF.

The chain joins TRBV2 to TRBJ1-3, with D hard to call. CDR1 SNHLY and CDR2 FYNNEI come from the germline V gene. Trimming stripped 4 bases from V and 2 bases from J, with 6 bases between. The length of the CDR3 is 13 residues. The CDR3 region has the DNA TGTGCCAGCAGTGGACTTACTGGAAACACCATATATTTT. Encoded protein: CASSGLTGNTIYF.